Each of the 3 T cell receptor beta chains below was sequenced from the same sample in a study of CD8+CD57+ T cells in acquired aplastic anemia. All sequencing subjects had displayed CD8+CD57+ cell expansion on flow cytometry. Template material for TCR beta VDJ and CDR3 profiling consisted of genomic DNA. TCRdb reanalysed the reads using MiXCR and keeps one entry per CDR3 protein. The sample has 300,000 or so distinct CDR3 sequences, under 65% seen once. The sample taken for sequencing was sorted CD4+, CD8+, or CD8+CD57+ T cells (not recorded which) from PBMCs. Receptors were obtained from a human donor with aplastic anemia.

The CDR3 nucleotides read TGTGCCAGCAGCTCGTCGGGGACTAGCGGGAGAGGAGAGCAGTTCTTC. This gives the protein CASSSSGTSGRGEQFF. This sequence joins TRBV11-2 and TRBJ2-1; TRBD2 aligns across 14 bases. V was clipped by 4 bases and J by 10 bases; unmatched bases: 9. The CDR3 loop spans 16 amino acids. CDR1 SGHAT and CDR2 FQNNGV come from the germline V gene.

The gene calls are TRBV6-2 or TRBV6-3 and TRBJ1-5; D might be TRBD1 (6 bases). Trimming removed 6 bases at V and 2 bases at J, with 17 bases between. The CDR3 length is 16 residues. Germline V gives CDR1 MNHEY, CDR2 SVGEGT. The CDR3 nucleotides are TGTGCCAGCAGCGGTGGGGGGACACGGGGCAATCAGCCCCAGCATTTT. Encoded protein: CASSGGGTRGNQPQHF.

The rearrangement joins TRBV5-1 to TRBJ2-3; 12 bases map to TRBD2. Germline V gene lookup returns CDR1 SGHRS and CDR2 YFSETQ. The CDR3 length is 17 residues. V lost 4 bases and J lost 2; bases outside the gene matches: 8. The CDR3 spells CASSPRTSGDVTDTQYF. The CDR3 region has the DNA TGCGCCAGCAGCCCCCGGACTAGCGGGGATGTCACAGATACGCAGTATTTT.